This TCR beta chain was sequenced during a study of T cell responses to AZD1222 COVID-19 vaccine (dated by TCRdb to the early 2020s). In terms of the full investigation: AZD1222 recipients with second doses at about 4 weeks or about 12 weeks were pooled, because spike-specific TCR depth and breadth did not differ between schedules. Enrollment into the trials was organized by age into subgroups of 18-55, 56-69 and 70-plus years, and those subgroups contained approximately 160, 26 and 62 TCR-sequenced participants, respectively. TCR sequencing was performed for 230 to 250 trial participants, of whom 207 were given two doses of AZD1222 and around 25 were given two doses of MenACWY control vaccine.

Results the study describes overall, beyond this receptor: In the small 56-69-year group, the increase in depth fell short of significance, most likely because of low power. Participants were mostly white British, with more females than males. The authors suggested clonal diversity may have been underestimated. Because no day 14 peak-response samples were available, repertoires were characterized only after the peak T cell response. After two AZD1222 doses, spike-specific TCR breadth and depth were significantly higher than at day 0 and than in MenACWY recipients. Vaccine-associated CD4 TCRs spanned the whole spike protein, with dominant responses in regions 160-218 and 743-854. Conclusions about previously exposed vaccinees are limited because only 5 or 6 AZD1222 recipients were SARS-CoV-2 seropositive at baseline. Epitopes outside the regions mutated in the B.1.351 and B.1.1.7 variants were reportedly recognized by nearly half of the unique spike-specific TCRs.

The CDR3 holds 16 amino acids from the cysteine to the phenylalanine. The DNA shown is the 48-base CDR3, in frame from base 1. V is pruned by 5 bases and J by 1 base, leaving 5 bases of the junction without a gene match. The germline V gene (reference sequence) supplies CDR1 LGHDT and CDR2 YNNKEL. The time point label for this specimen denotes: baseline before first vaccination. The vaccinee samples were drawn from two UK trials, COV001 and COV002, one of which was a single-blind randomized controlled phase 2/3 trial testing AZD1222 (ChAdOx1 nCoV-19) in healthy adults. Trial participant PBMC samples were collected at day 0 and day 28 after the second dose for TCRbeta chain sequencing. As to this clone: Its antigen remains undetermined. Base qualities are not at hand, and no much larger clone is one base apart.

The CDR3 regions of human TCRbeta chains were subjected to immunosequencing. Turning to the authors' computational methods: TCRs in the repertoires were matched against a reference library of SARS-CoV-2-specific TCRs that had been generated with the MIRA antigen-specificity platform. Breadth was defined as the fraction of unique TCRs that were SARS-CoV-2-associated, and depth was defined as the fraction of total T cells that were SARS-CoV-2-associated. Using the MIRA data, each spike-specific TCR was assigned both to the spike region to which the TCR was reactive and to a CD4 or CD8 class. Log10-transformed breadth and depth values were compared by one-way ANOVA with Sidak's multiple comparisons tests. TCRdb retrieved this table from immuneACCESS and kept in-frame rearrangements only. Not all clones are present; in checked studies, unresolved V genes account for under half, and no reason is known for the remainder. D and trimming were read from the DNA, whereas the V and J calls and clone size are those reported in that table. For this sample the table gives roughly 140,000 clones, of which 89% were detected only once. Of the sample, about 4.5% falls within the top ten clones.

The V and J genes are TRBV3-1 (or the pseudogene TRBV3-2) and TRBJ2-1, and 10 bases in between align with TRBD2. The starting material was peripheral blood, obtained on day 0 of AZD1222 vaccination. The clonotype originates from an adult in good health. The DNA sequence is TGTGCCAGCAGCAGATATAGCGGGAGGTCCTACAATGAGCAGTTCTTC. Its translation is CASSRYSGRSYNEQFF.